This TCR beta chain was sequenced in a study of T cells in Graves' hyperthyroidism and ophthalmopathy. Study-wide results and limits: The majority of expanded thyroid clonotypes above 0.001 also appeared in blood.

Active moderate-to-severe ophthalmopathy, Clinical Activity Score at least 3, NOSPECS at least 4, under 3 months' duration. For the diagnoses, clinical symptoms, serum thyroxine and TRAb, thyroid ultrasound and orbital computed tomography were used. PBMCs were collected from a roughly 9.7 ml volume of fresh peripheral blood. RNA transcripts served as the template for amplifying TCR beta CDR3 regions. TCR CDR3 regions were first amplified by RT-PCR with HTBI primers. TCRdb redid the calling of the multiplex PCR reads with MiXCR, one entry per CDR3 protein. The sample records fewer than 750,000 distinct CDR3 sequences, about 15% being singletons. Ten or more counts support this clonotype. No antigen is known for it. V was pared by 0 bases and J by 4 bases, with 15 bases of the junction left unmatched. CDR3 size: 19 residues. Germline CDR1 is SGHRS and CDR2 is YFSETQ.

Source material: blood. The chain combines TRBV5-1 with TRBJ2-3, with 9 bases aligning to TRBD2. The sequence was collected from a woman aged 45-59 years with Graves' ophthalmopathy. CDR3 coding DNA: TGCGCCAGCAGCTTGGACGGGGGCTTGGCTAGCGGGAACCCAGATACGCAGTATTTT. This gives the protein CASSLDGGLASGNPDTQYF.